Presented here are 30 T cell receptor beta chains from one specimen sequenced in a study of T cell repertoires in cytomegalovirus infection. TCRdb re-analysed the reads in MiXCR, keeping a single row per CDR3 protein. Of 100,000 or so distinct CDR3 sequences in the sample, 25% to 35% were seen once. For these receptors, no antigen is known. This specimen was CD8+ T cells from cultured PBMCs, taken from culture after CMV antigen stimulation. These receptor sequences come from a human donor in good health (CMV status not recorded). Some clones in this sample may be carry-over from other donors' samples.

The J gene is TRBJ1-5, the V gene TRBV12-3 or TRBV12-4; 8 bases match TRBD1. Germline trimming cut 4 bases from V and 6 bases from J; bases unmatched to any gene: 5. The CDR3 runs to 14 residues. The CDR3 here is CASSSGQGVQPQHF. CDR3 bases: TGTGCCAGCAGTTCCGGACAGGGAGTTCAGCCCCAGCATTTT.

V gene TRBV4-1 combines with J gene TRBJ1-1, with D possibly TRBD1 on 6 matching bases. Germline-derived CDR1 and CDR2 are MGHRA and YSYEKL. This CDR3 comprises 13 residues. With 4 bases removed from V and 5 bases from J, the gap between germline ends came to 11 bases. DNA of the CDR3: TGCGCCAGCAGCCCAACGAGGGGGACTGAAGCTTTCTTT. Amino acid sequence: CASSPTRGTEAFF.

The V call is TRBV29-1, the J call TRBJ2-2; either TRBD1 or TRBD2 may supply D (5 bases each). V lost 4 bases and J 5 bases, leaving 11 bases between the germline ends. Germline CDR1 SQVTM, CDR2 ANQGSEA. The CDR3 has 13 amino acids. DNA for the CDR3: TGCAGCGTTGCAGGGAGTTGGACCGGGGAGCTGTTTTTT. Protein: CSVAGSWTGELFF.

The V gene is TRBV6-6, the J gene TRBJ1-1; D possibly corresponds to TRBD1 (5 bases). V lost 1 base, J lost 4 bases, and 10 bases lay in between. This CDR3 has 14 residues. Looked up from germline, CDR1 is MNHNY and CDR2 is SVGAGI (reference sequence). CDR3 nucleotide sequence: TGTGCCAGCAGTTACTGGCCAGGGCCCACTGAAGCTTTCTTT. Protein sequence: CASSYWPGPTEAFF.

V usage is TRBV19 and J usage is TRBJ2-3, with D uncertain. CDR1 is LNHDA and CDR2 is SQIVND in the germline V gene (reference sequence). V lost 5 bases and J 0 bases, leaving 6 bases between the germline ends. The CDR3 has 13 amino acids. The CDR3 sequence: CASSGWSTDTQYF. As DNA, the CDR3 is TGTGCCAGTAGTGGGTGGAGCACAGATACGCAGTATTTT.

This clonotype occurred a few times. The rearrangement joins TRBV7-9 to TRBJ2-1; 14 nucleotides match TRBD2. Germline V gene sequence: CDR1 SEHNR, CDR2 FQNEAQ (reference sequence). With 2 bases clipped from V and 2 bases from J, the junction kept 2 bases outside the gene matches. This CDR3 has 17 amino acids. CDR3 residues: CASSLTTSGGAYNEQFF. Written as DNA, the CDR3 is TGTGCCAGCAGCTTAACGACTAGCGGGGGGGCCTACAATGAGCAGTTCTTC.

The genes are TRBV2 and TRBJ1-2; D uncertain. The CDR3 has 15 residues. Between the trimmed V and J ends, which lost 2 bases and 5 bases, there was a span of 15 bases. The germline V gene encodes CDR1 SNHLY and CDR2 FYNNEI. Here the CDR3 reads CASSEQPINLYGYTF. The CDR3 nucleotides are TGTGCCAGCAGTGAACAGCCGATAAACTTATATGGCTACACCTTC.

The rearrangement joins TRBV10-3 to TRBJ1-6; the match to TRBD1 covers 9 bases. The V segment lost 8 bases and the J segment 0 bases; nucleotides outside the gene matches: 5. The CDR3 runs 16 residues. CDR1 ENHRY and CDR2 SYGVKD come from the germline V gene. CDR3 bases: TGTGCCATCGGGGACAGGGACAGCTCCTATAATTCACCCCTCCACTTT. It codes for CAIGDRDSSYNSPLHF.

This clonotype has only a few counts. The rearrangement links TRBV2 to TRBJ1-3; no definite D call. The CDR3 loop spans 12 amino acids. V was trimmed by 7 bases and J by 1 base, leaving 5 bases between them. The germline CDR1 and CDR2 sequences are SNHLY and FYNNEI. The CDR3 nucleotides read TGTGCCAGCACTATGTCTGGAAACACCATATATTTT. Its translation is CASTMSGNTIYF. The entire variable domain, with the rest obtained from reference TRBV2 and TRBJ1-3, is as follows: EPEVTQTPSHQVTQMGQEVILRCVPISNHLYFYWYRQILGQKVEFLVSFYNNEISEKSEIFDDQFSVERPDGSNFTLKIRSTKLEDSAMYFCASTMSGNTIYFGEGSWLTVV.

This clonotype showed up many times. The CDR3 sequence is CASSWTSGYEQFF. Here the CDR3 DNA reads TGTGCCAGCAGCTGGACTAGTGGCTATGAGCAGTTCTTC. The chain employs TRBV7-6 and TRBJ2-1; TRBD2 aligns across 7 bases. Germline values: CDR1 SGHVS, CDR2 FNYEAQ. V lost 4 bases to trimming and J lost 8 bases; unmatched junction nucleotides: 5. The CDR3 sequence is 13 residues long.

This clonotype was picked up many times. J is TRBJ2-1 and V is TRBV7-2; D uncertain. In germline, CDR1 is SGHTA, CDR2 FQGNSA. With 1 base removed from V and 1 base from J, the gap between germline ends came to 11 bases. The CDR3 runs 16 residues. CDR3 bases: TGTGCCAGCAGCTTAGAAAGGTACGAGTCCTACAATGAGCAGTTCTTC. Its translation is CASSLERYESYNEQFF.

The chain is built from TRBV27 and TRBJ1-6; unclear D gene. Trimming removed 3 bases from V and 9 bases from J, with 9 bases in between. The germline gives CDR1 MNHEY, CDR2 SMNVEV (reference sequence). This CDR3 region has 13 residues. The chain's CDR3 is CASSFRFGSPLHF. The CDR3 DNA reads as TGTGCCAGCAGTTTCCGGTTTGGTTCACCCCTCCACTTT.

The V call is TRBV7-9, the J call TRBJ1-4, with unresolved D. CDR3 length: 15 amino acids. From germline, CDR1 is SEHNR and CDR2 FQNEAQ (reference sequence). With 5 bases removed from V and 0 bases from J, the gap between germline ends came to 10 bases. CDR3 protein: CASSPFGATNEKLFF. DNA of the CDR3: TGTGCCAGCAGCCCTTTTGGAGCAACTAATGAAAAACTGTTTTTT.

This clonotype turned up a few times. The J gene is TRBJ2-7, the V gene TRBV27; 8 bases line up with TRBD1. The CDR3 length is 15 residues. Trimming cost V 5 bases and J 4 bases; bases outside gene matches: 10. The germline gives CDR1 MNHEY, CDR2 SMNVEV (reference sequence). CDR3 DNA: TGTGCCAGCAGTACCCGACAGGGGAAAGGTTACGAGCAGTACTTC. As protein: CASSTRQGKGYEQYF.

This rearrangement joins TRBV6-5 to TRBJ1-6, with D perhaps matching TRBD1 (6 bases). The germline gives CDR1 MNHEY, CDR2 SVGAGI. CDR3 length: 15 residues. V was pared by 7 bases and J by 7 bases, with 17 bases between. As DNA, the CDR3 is TGTGCCAGCACCAGGGCGGGACACTTAAATTCACCCCTCCACTTT. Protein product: CASTRAGHLNSPLHF.

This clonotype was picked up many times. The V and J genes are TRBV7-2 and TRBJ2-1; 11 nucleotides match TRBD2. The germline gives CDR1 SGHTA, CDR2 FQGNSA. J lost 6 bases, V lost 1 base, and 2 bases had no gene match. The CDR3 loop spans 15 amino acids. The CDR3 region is CASSLGLAGGNEQFF. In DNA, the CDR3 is TGTGCCAGCAGCTTAGGTCTAGCGGGGGGCAATGAGCAGTTCTTC. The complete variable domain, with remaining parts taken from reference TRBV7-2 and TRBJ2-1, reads GAGVSQSPSNKVTEKGKDVELRCDPISGHTALYWYRQSLGQGLEFLIYFQGNSAPDKSGLPSDRFSAERTGGSVSTLTIQRTQQEDSAVYLCASSLGLAGGNEQFFGPGTRLTVL.

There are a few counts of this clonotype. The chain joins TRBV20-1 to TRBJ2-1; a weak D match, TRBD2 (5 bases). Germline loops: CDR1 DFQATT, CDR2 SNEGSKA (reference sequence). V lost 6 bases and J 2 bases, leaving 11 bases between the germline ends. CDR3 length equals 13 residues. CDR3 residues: CSALRGTYNEQFF. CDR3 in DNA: TGCAGTGCCCTTCGGGGAACCTACAATGAGCAGTTCTTC.

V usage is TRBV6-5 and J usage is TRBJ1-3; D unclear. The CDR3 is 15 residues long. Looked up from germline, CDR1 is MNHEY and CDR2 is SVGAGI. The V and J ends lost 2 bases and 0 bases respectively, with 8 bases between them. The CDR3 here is CASSYSGTSGNTIYF. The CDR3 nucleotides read TGTGCCAGCAGTTACAGTGGCACCTCTGGAAACACCATATATTTT.

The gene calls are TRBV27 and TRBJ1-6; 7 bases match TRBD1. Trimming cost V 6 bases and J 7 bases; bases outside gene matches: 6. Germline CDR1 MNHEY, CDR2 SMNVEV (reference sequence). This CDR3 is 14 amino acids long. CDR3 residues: CASSRGTVNSPLHF. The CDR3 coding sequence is TGTGCCAGCAGCCGCGGGACAGTAAATTCACCCCTCCACTTT.

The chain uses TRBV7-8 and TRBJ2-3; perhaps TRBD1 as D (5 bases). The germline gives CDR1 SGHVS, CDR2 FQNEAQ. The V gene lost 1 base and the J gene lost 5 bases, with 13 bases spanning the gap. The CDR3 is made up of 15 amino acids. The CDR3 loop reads CASSLETDSLDTQYF. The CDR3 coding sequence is TGTGCCAGCAGCTTAGAGACCGACAGTCTAGATACGCAGTATTTT. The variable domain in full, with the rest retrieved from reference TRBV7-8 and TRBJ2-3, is GAGVSQSPRYKVAKRGQDVALRCDPISGHVSLFWYQQALGQGPEFLTYFQNEAQLDKSGLPSDRFFAERPEGSVSTLKIQRTQQEDSAVYLCASSLETDSLDTQYFGPGTRLTVL.

CDR3 sequence reads: CSVLGAEPDGYTF. The DNA of the CDR3 is TGCAGCGTTCTCGGGGCTGAGCCCGATGGCTACACCTTC. V usage is TRBV29-1 and J usage is TRBJ1-2; tentative D call: TRBD1 (5 bases). CDR1 and CDR2 from the germline V gene are SQVTM and ANQGSEA. V shed 5 bases and J shed 6 bases, with 16 bases lying between them. This CDR3 comprises 13 residues.

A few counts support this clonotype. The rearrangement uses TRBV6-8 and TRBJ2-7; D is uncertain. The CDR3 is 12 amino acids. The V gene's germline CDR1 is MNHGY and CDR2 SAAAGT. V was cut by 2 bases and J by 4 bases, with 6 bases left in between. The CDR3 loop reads CASSYPKYEQYF. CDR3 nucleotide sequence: TGTGCCAGCAGTTACCCTAAATACGAGCAGTACTTC.

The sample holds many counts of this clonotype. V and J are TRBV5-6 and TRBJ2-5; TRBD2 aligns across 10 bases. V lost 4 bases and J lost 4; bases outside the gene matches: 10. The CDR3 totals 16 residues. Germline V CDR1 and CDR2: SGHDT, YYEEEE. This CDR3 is CASSPDSGGRRETQYF. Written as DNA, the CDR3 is TGTGCCAGCAGCCCGGATAGCGGGGGGCGGAGAGAGACCCAGTACTTC.

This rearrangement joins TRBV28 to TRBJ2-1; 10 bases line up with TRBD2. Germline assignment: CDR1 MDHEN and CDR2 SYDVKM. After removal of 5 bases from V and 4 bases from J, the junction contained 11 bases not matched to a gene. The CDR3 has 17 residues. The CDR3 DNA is TGTGCCAGCAGTCCGCTAGCTAGCGGGGGATCTTACAATGAGCAGTTCTTC. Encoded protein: CASSPLASGGSYNEQFF.

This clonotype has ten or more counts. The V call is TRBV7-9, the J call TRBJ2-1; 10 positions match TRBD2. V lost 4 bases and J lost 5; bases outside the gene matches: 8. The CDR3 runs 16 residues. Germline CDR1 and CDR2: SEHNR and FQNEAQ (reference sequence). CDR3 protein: CASSYPETSGHNEQFF. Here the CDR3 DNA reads TGTGCCAGCAGCTATCCTGAGACTAGCGGGCACAATGAGCAGTTCTTC.

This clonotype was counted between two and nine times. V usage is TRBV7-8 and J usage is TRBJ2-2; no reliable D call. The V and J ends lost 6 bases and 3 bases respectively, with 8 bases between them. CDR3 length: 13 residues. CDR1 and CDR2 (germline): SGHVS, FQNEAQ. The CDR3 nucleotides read TGTGCCAGCAGGGGTGGTCACACCGGGGAGCTGTTTTTT. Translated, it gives CASRGGHTGELFF.

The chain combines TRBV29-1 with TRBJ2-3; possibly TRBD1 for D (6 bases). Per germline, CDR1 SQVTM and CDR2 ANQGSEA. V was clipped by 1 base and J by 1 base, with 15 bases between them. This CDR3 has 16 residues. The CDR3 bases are TGCAGCGTTGAAGTTTCAAGCAGGGGCCGCACAGATACGCAGTATTTT. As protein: CSVEVSSRGRTDTQYF.

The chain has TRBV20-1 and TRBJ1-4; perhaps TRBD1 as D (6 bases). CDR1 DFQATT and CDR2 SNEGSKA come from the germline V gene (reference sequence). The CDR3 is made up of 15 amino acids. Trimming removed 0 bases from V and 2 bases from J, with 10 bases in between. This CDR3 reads CSARDRGWTNEKLFF. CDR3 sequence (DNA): TGCAGTGCTAGAGATAGGGGGTGGACTAATGAAAAACTGTTTTTT.

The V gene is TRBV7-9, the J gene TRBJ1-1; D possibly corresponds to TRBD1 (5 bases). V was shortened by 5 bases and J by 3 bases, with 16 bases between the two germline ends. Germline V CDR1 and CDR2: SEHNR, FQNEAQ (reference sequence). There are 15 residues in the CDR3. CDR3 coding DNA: TGTGCCAGCAGCCCACTTGACAGCCGTGACACTGAAGCTTTCTTT. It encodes CASSPLDSRDTEAFF.

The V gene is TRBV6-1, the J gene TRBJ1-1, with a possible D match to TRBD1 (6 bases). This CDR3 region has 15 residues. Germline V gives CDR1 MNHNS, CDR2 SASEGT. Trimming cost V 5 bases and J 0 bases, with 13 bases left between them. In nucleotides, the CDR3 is TGTGCCAGCAGTTCGTACAGGGATATGAACACTGAAGCTTTCTTT. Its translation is CASSSYRDMNTEAFF.